The 21 T cell receptor beta chains reported below all come from one sample, sequenced in a study of beta chain features in type 1 diabetes. As every portion of the isolated RNA was reverse transcribed, the sequencing read expressed TCRB transcripts. Repertoires were generated with immunoSEQ multiplex PCR, while TCRdb's copy carries only in-frame clones and drops some. The sample shows hundreds of thousands of clones, around an eighth of them seen only once. The sample comprised naive CD4+ T cells from blood. Receptors were obtained from a man between 18 and 29 years old in good health.

The chain is built from TRBV27 and TRBJ2-7; TRBD1 aligns across 7 bases. J gave up 0 bases and V 4 bases, and 3 bases lay outside the gene matches. CDR1 is MNHEY, CDR2 SMNVEV, per germline (reference sequence). The CDR3 totals 14 residues. The CDR3 is CASSSRDSSYEQYF. The CDR3 bases are TGTGCCAGCAGTTCCCGGGACAGCTCCTACGAGCAGTACTTC.

This clone was counted only a few times. The chain combines TRBV5-4 with TRBJ2-4, with D maybe TRBD2 (5 bases). This CDR3 is 15 amino acids long. Germline CDR1 is SGHNT and CDR2 is YYREEE (reference sequence). Trimming pared 4 bases from V and 3 bases from J, leaving 14 bases between. The CDR3 bases are TGTGCCAGCAGCAGCGCGTGGGCGGGCAAAAACATTCAGTACTTC. It yields the protein CASSSAWAGKNIQYF.

The J gene is TRBJ2-7, the V gene TRBV10-3; TRBD2 might be the D (7 bases). Germline V lookup: CDR1 ENHRY, CDR2 SYGVKD. V was trimmed by 4 bases and J by 5 bases, leaving 15 bases between them. The length of the CDR3 is 14 residues. DNA of the CDR3: TGTGCCATCAGTGGGTTCCAGCGGGACAACGAGCAGTACTTC. As protein: CAISGFQRDNEQYF.

This clone was counted only a few times. The chain couples TRBV5-4 to TRBJ1-1, with D possibly matching TRBD1 (6 bases). V was pared by 4 bases and J by 1 base, with 11 bases between. Looked up from germline, CDR1 is SGHNT and CDR2 is YYREEE (reference sequence). This CDR3 contains 14 residues. The CDR3 here is CASSPGTQNTEAFF. DNA of the CDR3: TGTGCCAGCAGCCCCGGGACACAGAACACTGAAGCTTTCTTT. Full variable domain (outside the CDR3, taken from reference TRBV5-4 and TRBJ1-1): ETGVTQSPTHLIKTRGQQVTLRCSSQSGHNTVSWYQQALGQGPQFIFQYYREEENGRGNFPPRFSGLQFPNYSSELNVNALELDDSALYLCASSPGTQNTEAFFGQGTRLTVV.

This clone was seen a few times. The chain uses TRBV19 and TRBJ2-7; TRBD1 aligns across 8 bases. Germline values: CDR1 LNHDA, CDR2 SQIVND (reference sequence). The CDR3 runs to 14 residues. Germline trimming cut 5 bases from V and 3 bases from J; bases unmatched to any gene: 6. CDR3 sequence (DNA): TGTGCCAGTAGTGAACAGGGGGGAGACTACGAGCAGTACTTC. Translating it yields CASSEQGGDYEQYF.

This clone has just a few counts. The chain is built from TRBV5-6 and TRBJ1-3; no firm D call. From germline, CDR1 is SGHDT and CDR2 YYEEEE. Trimming stripped 4 bases from V and 4 bases from J, with 12 bases between. The CDR3 is 14 residues long. Here the CDR3 reads CASSPISEGNTIYF. For the CDR3, the DNA is TGTGCCAGCAGCCCTATCTCGGAGGGAAACACCATATATTTT.

The CDR3 reads CASTPPGRHPGSYEQYF. The CDR3 nucleotides are TGTGCCAGCACCCCCCCAGGGAGGCATCCTGGCTCCTACGAGCAGTACTTC. The V and J genes are TRBV28 and TRBJ2-7; the D gene is possibly TRBD2 (6 bases). V was shortened by 7 bases and J by 0 bases, with 22 bases between the two germline ends. Germline V CDR1 and CDR2: MDHEN, SYDVKM. The CDR3 length is 17 residues.

This clone was seen a few times. DNA for the CDR3: TGTGCCAGCAGCGCCACAGGGACCGAGCAGTACTTC. Amino acids: CASSATGTEQYF. The chain is built from TRBV2 and TRBJ2-7, with D maybe TRBD1 (6 bases). Trimming shortened V by 6 bases and J by 6 bases, and 12 bases separated the two germline ends. Germline CDR1 SNHLY, CDR2 FYNNEI. The CDR3 is 12 amino acids. Full variable domain (rest looked up from reference TRBV2 and TRBJ2-7): EPEVTQTPSHQVTQMGQEVILRCVPISNHLYFYWYRQILGQKVEFLVSFYNNEISEKSEIFDDQFSVERPDGSNFTLKIRSTKLEDSAMYFCASSATGTEQYFGPGTRLTVT.

The V and J genes are TRBV5-4 and TRBJ2-3, with a tentative D call TRBD2 (6 bases). Germline V gives CDR1 SGHNT, CDR2 YYREEE (reference sequence). Deletions cut 4 bases from V and 2 bases from J, with 14 bases between. This CDR3 contains 15 residues. The CDR3, as DNA: TGTGCCAGCAGCCCCAGCGGGCGATACACAGATACGCAGTATTTT. Amino acid sequence: CASSPSGRYTDTQYF.

The chain employs TRBV29-1 and TRBJ2-2; 11 positions match TRBD2. This CDR3 is built from 17 residues. V gave up 7 bases and J gave up 3 bases; unmatched junction bases: 13. The germline gives CDR1 SQVTM, CDR2 ANQGSEA. The CDR3 reads CSAAEATSGRYTGELFF. The CDR3, as DNA: TGCAGCGCCGCGGAAGCAACTAGCGGGAGATACACCGGGGAGCTGTTTTTT.

The chain has TRBV28 and TRBJ1-6, with unresolved D. The germline V and J ends were trimmed by 8 bases and 0 bases, with 11 bases remaining between them. Germline CDR1 and CDR2: MDHEN and SYDVKM. This CDR3 is 15 amino acids long. In nucleotides, the CDR3 is TGTGCCAGCCAACTCGGGAGCTCCTATAATTCACCCCTCCACTTT. The encoded protein is CASQLGSSYNSPLHF. The entire variable domain, with the rest obtained from reference TRBV28 and TRBJ1-6, is as follows: DVKVTQSSRYLVKRTGEKVFLECVQDMDHENMFWYRQDPGLGLRLIYFSYDVKMKEKGDIPEGYSVSREKKERFSLILESASTNQTSMYLCASQLGSSYNSPLHFGNGTRLTVT.

This clone was counted only a few times. This rearrangement joins TRBV7-9 to TRBJ2-3; TRBD2 matches at 11 bases. The CDR3 loop spans 15 amino acids. Germline V lookup: CDR1 SEHNR, CDR2 FQNEAQ (reference sequence). After removal of 4 bases from V and 6 bases from J, the junction contained 6 bases not matched to a gene. The CDR3 spells CASSSSGTSGDTQYF. CDR3 DNA: TGTGCCAGCAGCTCGTCCGGGACTAGCGGTGATACGCAGTATTTT.

This clone was seen a few times. The chain couples TRBV7-9 to TRBJ2-1; 8 nucleotides align to TRBD1. The trim removed 7 bases at V and 2 bases at J, leaving 7 bases unmatched. CDR1 is SEHNR and CDR2 is FQNEAQ in the germline V gene (reference sequence). The CDR3 contains 15 residues. CDR3 coding DNA: TGTGCCAGCACCACAGGGGGTTCAACCTACAATGAGCAGTTCTTC. Translation gives CASTTGGSTYNEQFF.

This chain joins TRBV5-1 and TRBJ1-1; the D is unclear. CDR3 length: 11 amino acids. Germline lookup yields CDR1 SGHRS and CDR2 YFSETQ. Trimming removed 0 bases from V and 8 bases from J, with 5 bases in between. The CDR3 sequence: CASSLEREAFF. Here the CDR3 DNA reads TGCGCCAGCAGCTTGGAGAGGGAAGCTTTCTTT.

This clone showed up just a few times. J is TRBJ1-5 and V is TRBV18, with 9 bases aligning to TRBD1. The CDR3 has 15 residues. The J segment lost 2 bases and the V segment lost 5 bases, leaving 4 bases of the junction unmatched. CDR1 is KGHSH and CDR2 is LQKENI in the germline V gene. The CDR3 loop is CASSSTGGGNQPQHF. DNA for the CDR3: TGTGCCAGCTCATCGACAGGGGGTGGCAATCAGCCCCAGCATTTT.

The chain is built from TRBV11-2 and TRBJ2-3; the match to TRBD2 covers 10 bases. This CDR3 has 17 residues. Germline values: CDR1 SGHAT, CDR2 FQNNGV. The V gene end was trimmed by 2 bases and the J gene end by 4 bases; junction bases not matched to a gene: 9. The DNA for the CDR3 is TGTGCCAGCAGCTTATTGCCTAGCGGGAGTTCCGCAGATACGCAGTATTTT. This encodes CASSLLPSGSSADTQYF.

This clone has a handful of counts. The chain combines TRBV30 with TRBJ2-1; 7 bases are a match to TRBD1. The J segment lost 6 bases and the V segment lost 8 bases, leaving 31 bases of the junction unmatched. The CDR3 has 20 residues. CDR1 is GTSNPN and CDR2 is SVGIG in the germline V gene (reference sequence). In DNA, the CDR3 is TGTGCCCGTTGGGACAGTCCCCATCTCCGGGTGCATCCCGCCCTCAATGAGCAGTTCTTC. Its translation: CARWDSPHLRVHPALNEQFF.

The rearrangement uses TRBV5-1 and TRBJ2-7; D possibly corresponds to TRBD2 (5 bases). Germline values: CDR1 SGHRS, CDR2 YFSETQ. Trimming took 4 bases from V and 0 from J, leaving 14 bases between them. This CDR3 has 15 amino acids. The chain's CDR3 is CASSRVSEGSYEQYF. CDR3 coding DNA: TGCGCCAGCAGCCGCGTTTCAGAGGGCTCCTACGAGCAGTACTTC.

There are a few counts of this clone. The chain combines TRBV7-3 with TRBJ2-7, with TRBD2 matching over 10 bases. Germline-derived CDR1 and CDR2 are SGHTA and FQGTGA. J was trimmed by 5 bases and V by 4 bases; bases with no gene match: 2. The CDR3 extends over 13 amino acids. CDR3 DNA sequence: TGTGCCAGCAGCTCTAGCGGGGGCCACGAGCAGTACTTC. Protein: CASSSSGGHEQYF. The full variable domain, its missing parts supplied by reference TRBV7-3 and TRBJ2-7, is GAGVSQTPSNKVTEKGKYVELRCDPISGHTALYWYRQSLGQGPEFLIYFQGTGAADDSGLPNDRFFAVRPEGSVSTLKIQRTERGDSAVYLCASSSSGGHEQYFGPGTRLTVT.

The chain joins TRBV11-2 to TRBJ1-1; D is perhaps TRBD1 (6 bases). CDR3 length: 15 residues. V was cut by 9 bases and J by 3 bases, with 20 bases left in between. Germline V gene data show CDR1 as SGHAT and CDR2 as FQNNGV. Written as DNA, the CDR3 is TGTGCCAGTTCGGGGGGGGCGCGTCGGTACACTGAAGCTTTCTTT. Protein product: CASSGGARRYTEAFF.

This clone came up a few times. This chain uses TRBV11-2 with TRBJ2-7, with D perhaps TRBD1 (6 bases). V was trimmed by 4 bases and J by 3 bases, leaving 10 bases between them. Germline V gene lookup returns CDR1 SGHAT and CDR2 FQNNGV. There are 13 residues in the CDR3. The CDR3 reads CASSSDRYYEQYF. The CDR3 DNA sequence: TGTGCCAGCAGCTCTGACAGGTACTACGAGCAGTACTTC.